The 18 T cell receptor beta chains given below trace back to one sample, sequenced in a study of cytomegalovirus exposure and HLA in healthy donors. Researchers ran the PCR with 60 Vbeta and 13 Jbeta primers. Method: immunoSEQ multiplex PCR; TCRdb's copy keeps in-frame clones and lacks some. The sample has about 200,000 clones, 82% seen once; the top ten hold about 0.1%. Sequences were obtained from PBMCs. The receptor set was obtained from a boy between 2 and 15 years old in good health and CMV-seronegative.

The chain carries TRBV18 and TRBJ1-1, with 7 bases identical to TRBD1. The germline V gene encodes CDR1 KGHSH and CDR2 LQKENI. The CDR3 loop spans 15 amino acids. Trimming at V came to 3 bases and at J to 1 base, leaving 5 bases not matched to a gene. CDR3 coding DNA: TGTGCCAGCTCACCGGGACAGAGGGGGAACACTGAAGCTTTCTTT. Protein: CASSPGQRGNTEAFF.

This chain links TRBV11-1 with TRBJ2-1; 12 bases line up with TRBD2. Looked up from germline, CDR1 is SGHAT and CDR2 is FQDESV (reference sequence). After removal of 5 bases from V and 6 bases from J, the junction contained 8 bases not matched to a gene. The CDR3 sequence is 16 residues long. The CDR3 region is CASSPSLAGGSNEQFF. The CDR3 region has the DNA TGTGCCAGCAGCCCATCTCTAGCGGGGGGGTCCAATGAGCAGTTCTTC. Drawing the rest from reference TRBV11-1 and TRBJ2-1, the complete variable domain is EAEVAQSPRYKITEKSQAVAFWCDPISGHATLYWYRQILGQGPELLVQFQDESVVDDSQLPKDRFSAERLKGVDSTLKIQPAELGDSAMYLCASSPSLAGGSNEQFFGPGTRLTVL.

J is TRBJ1-5 and V is TRBV2; 9 nucleotides line up with TRBD1. CDR1 SNHLY and CDR2 FYNNEI come from the germline V gene. V trimming: 6 bases; J trimming: 7 bases; junction bases outside the gene matches: 10. CDR3 size: 15 residues. CDR3 bases: TGTGCCAGCAGGCTACAGGGGGCGTCGGGCCAGCCCCAGCATTTT. Protein product: CASRLQGASGQPQHF.

This clone has just a few counts. V and J are TRBV6-5 and TRBJ2-6, with D possibly being TRBD2 (5 bases). Germline CDR1 MNHEY, CDR2 SVGAGI. Trimming took off 5 bases at V and 0 bases at J, with 8 bases between the two ends. The CDR3 covers 15 residues. The DNA of the CDR3 is TGTGCCAGCAGTACGGAGGTCTCTGGGGCCAACGTCCTGACTTTC. Translating it yields CASSTEVSGANVLTF.

This chain links TRBV4-3 with TRBJ2-1, with D possibly matching TRBD1 (6 bases). Germline-derived CDR1 and CDR2 are LGHNA and YSLEER. Trimming took off 0 bases at V and 9 bases at J, with 9 bases between the two ends. This CDR3 has 13 residues. The CDR3 region has the DNA TGCGCCAGCAGCCAAGATATCAGGGGTGAGCAGTTCTTC. This encodes CASSQDIRGEQFF.

This clone was observed a handful of times. The rearrangement joins TRBV12-5 to TRBJ1-2; the D gene is possibly TRBD1 (5 bases). The CDR3 has 20 amino acids. Germline V lookup: CDR1 LGHNT, CDR2 FRNRAP. V lost 0 bases and J 3 bases, leaving 26 bases between the germline ends. CDR3 residues: CASGLVPWGGSSVTHYGYTF. The CDR3 nucleotides are TGTGCTAGTGGTTTGGTACCTTGGGGGGGAAGTTCAGTTACCCACTATGGCTACACCTTC.

The chain carries TRBV4-3 and TRBJ2-5, with 7 nucleotides matching TRBD2. V was clipped by 0 bases and J by 2 bases; unmatched bases: 12. The CDR3 is made up of 18 amino acids. Germline-derived CDR1 and CDR2 are LGHNA and YSLEER. The CDR3 region is CASSQDYDLGLPQETQYF. The CDR3 coding sequence is TGCGCCAGCAGCCAAGACTACGACTTGGGACTACCTCAAGAGACCCAGTACTTC.

The chain uses TRBV18 and TRBJ2-5; 7 bases line up with TRBD2. J was trimmed by 2 bases and V by 4 bases; bases with no gene match: 7. Germline CDR1 reads KGHSH; CDR2 reads LQKENI. CDR3 length equals 15 residues. The CDR3 spells CASSRPGLNQETQYF. As DNA, the CDR3 is TGTGCCAGCTCACGACCGGGACTAAATCAAGAGACCCAGTACTTC.

The chain carries TRBV9 and TRBJ1-4, with a possible D match to TRBD1 (6 bases). The CDR3 consists of 16 residues. The V gene lost 0 bases and the J gene lost 5 bases, with 14 bases spanning the gap. The germline V gene encodes CDR1 SGDLS and CDR2 YYNGEE. The CDR3 protein is CASSVGKQGHNEKLFF. Written as DNA, the CDR3 is TGTGCCAGCAGCGTAGGGAAACAGGGCCACAATGAAAAACTGTTTTTT.

The rearrangement links TRBV11-1 to TRBJ2-1; 10 positions match TRBD1. V trimming: 3 bases; J trimming: 7 bases; junction bases outside the gene matches: 9. Germline CDR1 and CDR2: SGHAT and FQDESV (reference sequence). The CDR3 length is 16 residues. The CDR3 region is CASSFPMGQGFNEQFF. CDR3 nucleotides: TGTGCCAGCAGCTTCCCCATGGGACAGGGGTTTAATGAGCAGTTCTTC.

The rearrangement links TRBV6-5 to TRBJ2-2; 7 nucleotides agree with TRBD1. Germline V gene data show CDR1 as MNHEY and CDR2 as SVGAGI. The CDR3 contains 14 residues. V was clipped by 6 bases and J by 6 bases; unmatched bases: 7. The CDR3 here is CASSGQELAGELFF. The CDR3, as DNA: TGTGCCAGCAGCGGACAGGAACTAGCCGGGGAGCTGTTTTTT.

The rearrangement uses TRBV18 and TRBJ2-3; 7 nucleotides line up with TRBD1. This CDR3 is built from 15 residues. V lost 3 bases to trimming and J lost 4 bases; unmatched junction nucleotides: 7. The V gene's germline CDR1 is KGHSH and CDR2 LQKENI. CDR3 in amino acids: CASSPQQGFADTQYF. For the CDR3, the DNA is TGTGCCAGCTCACCCCAACAGGGGTTTGCAGATACGCAGTATTTT.

This clone has a handful of counts. V and J are TRBV25-1 and TRBJ2-2, with a tentative D call TRBD1 (6 bases). Looked up from germline, CDR1 is MGHDK and CDR2 is SYGVNS. This CDR3 is 15 amino acids long. V shed 4 bases and J shed 1 base, with 10 bases lying between them. CDR3 DNA sequence: TGTGCCAGCAGTGTGTACAGGGAGAACACCGGGGAGCTGTTTTTT. It is translated as CASSVYRENTGELFF.

The rearrangement uses TRBV2 and TRBJ2-2; 12 bases align to TRBD2. CDR3 length: 16 amino acids. Trimming took 4 bases from V and 4 from J; bases not matched to a gene: 4. The germline gives CDR1 SNHLY, CDR2 FYNNEI. CDR3 coding DNA: TGTGCCAGCAGTGGGACTAGCGGGGCCCCCACCGGGGAGCTGTTTTTT. This sequence encodes CASSGTSGAPTGELFF.

The chain has TRBV4-1 and TRBJ2-1; 7 nucleotides agree with TRBD1. Trimming cost V 2 bases and J 3 bases; bases outside gene matches: 7. CDR3 length: 16 residues. Per germline, CDR1 MGHRA and CDR2 YSYEKL. CDR3 DNA sequence: TGCGCCAGCAGCCAAATAGACAGGGTGGACTACAATGAGCAGTTCTTC. Residues: CASSQIDRVDYNEQFF.

This clone was detected only once. The V and J genes are TRBV10-3 and TRBJ2-2; D is possibly TRBD2 (6 bases). The CDR3 has 13 amino acids. The germline CDR1 and CDR2 sequences are ENHRY and SYGVKD. V lost 11 bases and J 1 base, leaving 11 bases between the germline ends. For the CDR3, the DNA is TGTGCCTCGGGGGATTGGAACACCGGGGAGCTGTTTTTT. It yields the protein CASGDWNTGELFF.

The chain recombines TRBV5-4 with TRBJ2-5; D ambiguous. This CDR3 has 11 residues. V was cut by 2 bases and J by 4 bases, with 3 bases left in between. Germline CDR1 is SGHNT and CDR2 is YYREEE (reference sequence). The CDR3 DNA is TGTGCCAGCAGCTTCCGAGAGACCCAGTACTTC. Encoded protein: CASSFRETQYF.

The chain is built from TRBV6-5 and TRBJ1-5; D is unresolved. The germline gives CDR1 MNHEY, CDR2 SVGAGI. V lost 3 bases and J 2 bases, leaving 8 bases between the germline ends. The CDR3 contains 14 residues. In DNA form, the CDR3 reads TGTGCCAGCAGTTATCGGAGGGGCAATCAGCCCCAGCATTTT. It codes for CASSYRRGNQPQHF.